A selection of T cell receptor beta chains follows, all from one sample in a study of T-cell memory formation after mild COVID-19. Each CDR3 protein gets one entry after TCRdb re-called the 5' RACE reads with MiXCR. The table has 550,000 to 700,000 distinct CDR3 sequences, 17% seen once. The sample consisted of PBMCs or a T cell subset sorted from them (not recorded which). All receptors derive from an adult woman who had mild COVID-19 (a few samples of this study predate the infection). Cell type and time point are not known. Both conserved end residues are part of each CDR3. Fields, in order: D gene, clone size, V gene, J gene, CDR3 length, CDR3 protein, CDR3 DNA. D genes are given only for firm matches. Not every row has a clone size; where given, it reads once, few, many or a size class.

-	few	TRBV7-9	TRBJ2-7	17	CASSLVSTGDITYEQYF	TGTGCCAGCAGCTTAGTTTCGACAGGCGATATAACCTACGAGCAGTACTTC
TRBD2	-	TRBV5-4	TRBJ2-5	15	CASSSGLAVQETQYF	TGTGCCAGCAGCTCAGGACTAGCGGTTCAAGAGACCCAGTACTTC
TRBD1	-	TRBV3-1	TRBJ1-3	16	CASSQLQGASGNTIYF	TGTGCCAGCAGCCAACTACAGGGGGCCTCTGGAAACACCATATATTTT
-	few	TRBV29-1	TRBJ2-2	14	CSVGRFGNTGELFF	TGCAGCGTTGGACGGTTCGGGAACACCGGGGAGCTGTTTTTT
TRBD2	few	TRBV6-2/TRBV6-3	TRBJ2-3	15	CASSEISGSGGTQYF	TGTGCCAGCAGTGAGATTAGCGGGAGTGGAGGCACGCAGTATTTT
-	-	TRBV29-1	TRBJ1-5	12	CSVGGGSQPQHF	TGCAGCGTTGGAGGGGGTAGTCAGCCCCAGCATTTT
-	many	TRBV12-3/TRBV12-4	TRBJ1-1	14	CASSSGPGRTEAFF	TGTGCCAGCAGTTCGGGTCCCGGGCGGACTGAAGCTTTCTTT
-	few	TRBV7-9	TRBJ1-1	17	CASSFPVGRGMNTEAFF	TGTGCCAGCAGCTTCCCGGTGGGGCGGGGCATGAACACTGAAGCTTTCTTT
-	-	TRBV2	TRBJ1-1	14	CASSSDARGTEAFF	TGTGCCAGCAGTTCGGACGCCCGGGGCACTGAAGCTTTCTTT
TRBD1	-	TRBV5-1	TRBJ1-3	15	CASSRTGVGGNTIYF	TGCGCCAGCAGCCGGACAGGGGTCGGGGGAAACACCATATATTTT
-	-	TRBV9	TRBJ1-2	15	CASSVGTLDSYGYTF	TGTGCCAGCAGCGTGGGGACGTTGGACAGCTATGGCTACACCTTC
-	-	TRBV12-3/TRBV12-4	TRBJ2-7	14	CASSLFEGSYEQYF	TGTGCCAGCAGTTTATTCGAGGGCTCCTACGAGCAGTACTTC
-	few	TRBV7-6	TRBJ2-3	15	CASSLTTQVTDTQYF	TGTGCCAGCAGCTTAACCACGCAGGTGACAGATACGCAGTATTTT
TRBD2	-	TRBV7-2	TRBJ2-1	21	CASSLGATGTSGVGSYNEQFF	TGTGCCAGCAGCTTGGGCGCAACCGGGACTAGCGGGGTAGGGTCCTACAATGAGCAGTTCTTC
TRBD1	-	TRBV29-1	TRBJ2-3	13	CSNTRGLADTQYF	TGCAGTAACACCAGGGGGCTGGCAGATACGCAGTATTTT
-	-	TRBV18	TRBJ1-1	13	CASSPLINTEAFF	TGTGCCAGCTCACCTTTAATAAACACTGAAGCTTTCTTT
TRBD1	-	TRBV19	TRBJ2-1	16	CASNFGTANSYNEQFF	TGTGCCAGTAATTTTGGGACAGCGAACTCCTACAATGAGCAGTTCTTC
-	-	TRBV6-5	TRBJ1-1	15	CASSIYRATRTEAFF	TGTGCCAGCAGCATCTACCGGGCTACGAGGACTGAAGCTTTCTTT
TRBD1	-	TRBV11-2	TRBJ1-2	16	CASSLMGGQGDDGYTF	TGTGCCAGCAGCCTGATGGGAGGACAGGGGGATGATGGCTACACCTTC
-	many	TRBV7-9	TRBJ2-7	12	CASSTSRSEQYF	TGTGCCAGCAGCACGAGTAGGTCCGAGCAGTACTTC
-	-	TRBV7-9	TRBJ2-5	15	CASSSSLGDQETQYF	TGTGCCAGCAGCTCTAGTCTCGGGGACCAAGAGACCCAGTACTTC
-	-	TRBV12-3/TRBV12-4	TRBJ1-6	14	CASSRTVSASPLHF	TGTGCCAGCAGCCGGACAGTTTCGGCCTCACCCCTCCACTTT
TRBD1	few	TRBV29-1	TRBJ1-2	14	CSSDGTGSNYGYTF	TGCAGCTCGGACGGGACAGGATCTAACTATGGCTACACCTTC
-	few	TRBV30	TRBJ2-1	11	CAWWGMGEQFF	TGTGCCTGGTGGGGCATGGGTGAGCAGTTCTTC